Listed below are T cell receptor beta chains from one sample, sequenced in a study of T cells in localized non-small cell lung cancer. Here immunoSEQ multiplex PCR was the method, and the copy in TCRdb shows in-frame clones only, minus some. The table lists about 2,600 clones, roughly 27% of them singletons. The specimen comprised normal lung tissue next to the tumor, sampled before any cancer treatment. The receptor source for this set is a man aged 35 to 69 with stage II lung adenocarcinoma. The conserved cysteine and the conserved F or W are not part of the CDR3 here.

>TRBV6-8
ASSDFPDRVGSPLH
>TRBV5-1
ASSLSTANTGELF
>TRBV19
ASRPGQLSSGNTIY
>TRBV11-3
ASSSRTSGRLNNEQF
>TRBV15
ATSRDSPGQGGSPLH
>TRBV6-8
ASRTLGGAGYEQY
>TRBV9
ASSAGQLYGYT
>TRBV6-8
ASSPGGVTEAF
>TRBV11-3
ASSGQGPGTEAF
>TRBV5-1
ASSSNPGLLTTSGGEETQY
>TRBV10-2
ASKVTGKNEQY
>TRBV14
ASSQDPREAF
>TRBV19
ASSPDPGRSEKLF
>TRBV5-1
ASSLEIWSTQAF
>TRBV19
ASSISRDARLGTDTQY
>TRBV11-3
ASSLGLAGYNEQF
>TRBV30
AWVQGNSPLH
>TRBV11-3
ASSLTDSVGEQY
>TRBV25-1
ASSEERSGNTIY
>TRBV29-1
SVGTGGISGETEAF
>TRBV28
ASSPGFNQPQH
>TRBV6-8
ASSRTTGELF
>TRBV19
ASRPPTGSNQPQH